This T cell receptor (beta chain) was captured by sequencing in a study of cytomegalovirus exposure and HLA in healthy donors. Study findings and constraints: The analysis excluded some indistinguishable V segments, including TRBV6-2 and TRBV6-3. TCR beta V- and J-gene trimming was later associated with a missense DCLRE1C variant.

The CDR3 loop spans 17 amino acids. Germline assignment: CDR1 MNHNS and CDR2 SASEGT. The V gene end was trimmed by 2 bases and the J gene end by 0 bases; junction bases not matched to a gene: 9. Points on this clone: What it binds is unknown.

The PCR ran on 60 Vbeta and 13 Jbeta primers. The protocol was immunoSEQ multiplex PCR, while the TCRdb copy is restricted to in-frame clones and leaves out a portion. The sample has fewer than 200,000 clones, 77% seen once. These donors, healthy bone marrow donors, were studied. Likely unrecorded immune exposures existed in these nominally healthy donors. The origin of this receptor is a man aged 30 to 39 in good health and CMV-seropositive. This rearrangement joins TRBV6-1 to TRBJ2-7; 8 nucleotides align to TRBD1. The sample was PBMCs. Written as DNA, the CDR3 is TGTGCCAGCAGTGAACCGGTGACAGGGGCGAACTCCTACGAGCAGTACTTC. As protein: CASSEPVTGANSYEQYF.